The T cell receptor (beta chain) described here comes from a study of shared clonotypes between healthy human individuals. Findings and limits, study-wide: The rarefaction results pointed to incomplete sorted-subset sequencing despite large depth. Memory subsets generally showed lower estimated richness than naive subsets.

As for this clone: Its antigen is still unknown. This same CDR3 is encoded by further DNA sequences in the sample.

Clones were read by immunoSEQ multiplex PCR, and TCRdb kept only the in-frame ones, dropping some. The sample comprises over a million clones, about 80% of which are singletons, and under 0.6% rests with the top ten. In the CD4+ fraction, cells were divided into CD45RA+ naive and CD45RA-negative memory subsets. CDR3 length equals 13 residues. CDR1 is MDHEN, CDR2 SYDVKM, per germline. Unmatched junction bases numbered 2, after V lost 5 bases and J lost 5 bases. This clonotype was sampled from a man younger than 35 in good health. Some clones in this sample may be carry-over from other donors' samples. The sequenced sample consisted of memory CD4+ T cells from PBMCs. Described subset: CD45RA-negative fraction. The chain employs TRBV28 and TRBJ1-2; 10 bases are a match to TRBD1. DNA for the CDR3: TGTGCCAGCAGTCCGGGACAGGGGTATGGCTACACCTTC. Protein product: CASSPGQGYGYTF.